The 10 T cell receptor beta chains reported below all come from one sample, sequenced in a study of blood T cell repertoires in COVID-19. TCRdb's table, derived via immunoSEQ multiplex PCR, lists solely in-frame clones and lacks some. The table records just over 150,000 clones, approximately 88% of them present only once. Sequenced input: PBMCs or T cells enriched from blood (not recorded which). The source of these receptors is a woman aged 45-65 years who had recovered from COVID-19.

V and J are TRBV5-1 and TRBJ1-4; TRBD1 aligns across 7 bases. CDR3 size: 15 residues. V gave up 1 base and J gave up 8 bases; unmatched junction bases: 8. The germline gives CDR1 SGHRS, CDR2 YFSETQ. The CDR3 DNA sequence: TGCGCCAGCAGCTTGCAGCCTCAGGGGGGCGAAAAACTGTTTTTT. Protein product: CASSLQPQGGEKLFF. The complete variable domain, with remaining parts taken from reference TRBV5-1 and TRBJ1-4, reads KAGVTQTPRYLIKTRGQQVTLSCSPISGHRSVSWYQQTPGQGLQFLFEYFSETQRNKGNFPGRFSGRQFSNSRSEMNVSTLELGDSALYLCASSLQPQGGEKLFFGSGTQLSVL.

This chain uses TRBV6-5 with TRBJ2-4; TRBD1 matches at 8 bases. With 6 bases clipped from V and 3 bases from J, the junction kept 7 bases outside the gene matches. The V gene's germline CDR1 is MNHEY and CDR2 SVGAGI. The CDR3 extends over 15 amino acids. The CDR3 DNA sequence: TGTGCCAGCAGCGTACGGGGACAGGTCAAAAACATTCAGTACTTC. Translation: CASSVRGQVKNIQYF.

This rearrangement joins TRBV11-2 to TRBJ2-5, with TRBD1 matching over 12 bases. This CDR3 spans 14 amino acids. The ends lost 6 bases at V and 5 bases at J; junction bases unmatched: 4. Germline lookup yields CDR1 SGHAT and CDR2 FQNNGV. This CDR3 is CASRTGTGGETQYF. CDR3 sequence (DNA): TGTGCCAGCAGAACCGGGACAGGGGGCGAGACCCAGTACTTC.

The gene calls are TRBV4-3 and TRBJ2-2; 7 bases fit TRBD1. The CDR3 sequence is 15 residues long. V trimming: 4 bases; J trimming: 4 bases; junction bases outside the gene matches: 6. Germline V gene lookup returns CDR1 LGHNA and CDR2 YSLEER. CDR3 DNA sequence: TGCGCCAGCAGCCTAGGGGCAGGGGGCACCGGGGAGCTGTTTTTT. This encodes CASSLGAGGTGELFF.

The rearrangement uses TRBV7-2 and TRBJ1-5; D gene ambiguous. The V end lost 3 bases, the J end lost 6 bases, and 15 bases lay between the germline ends. Germline V gene lookup returns CDR1 SGHTA and CDR2 FQGNSA. The length of the CDR3 is 15 residues. CDR3 bases: TGTGCCAGCAGCTTTTCTCGGGTAAACGCTCAGCCCCAGCATTTT. Translated, it gives CASSFSRVNAQPQHF. Based on the CDR3 plus reference TRBV7-2 and TRBJ1-5, the full variable domain is GAGVSQSPSNKVTEKGKDVELRCDPISGHTALYWYRQSLGQGLEFLIYFQGNSAPDKSGLPSDRFSAERTGGSVSTLTIQRTQQEDSAVYLCASSFSRVNAQPQHFGDGTRLSIL.

The gene calls are TRBV5-5 and TRBJ1-4; D remains ambiguous. CDR1 SGHKS and CDR2 YYEKEE come from the germline V gene (reference sequence). The germline V and J ends were trimmed by 1 base and 4 bases, with 14 bases remaining between them. This CDR3 has 16 residues. Here the CDR3 DNA reads TGTGCCAGCAGCTTGTCGCCTAGGGAGCTTAATGAAAAACTGTTTTTT. Translation: CASSLSPRELNEKLFF.

This clone was observed once. The chain links TRBV14 to TRBJ1-5, with D perhaps TRBD1 (5 bases). The CDR3 has 13 residues. The germline V and J ends were trimmed by 4 bases and 5 bases, with 9 bases remaining between them. Germline-derived CDR1 and CDR2 are SGHDN and FVKESK. CDR3 sequence: CASSPGLHQPQHF. CDR3 DNA: TGTGCCAGCAGCCCGGGACTCCATCAGCCCCAGCATTTT.

CDR3 nucleotide sequence: TGTGCCAGCAGCTTAGTGGCAGGGAACACTGAAGCTTTCTTT. Residues: CASSLVAGNTEAFF. The V call is TRBV7-9, the J call TRBJ1-1; D gene unclear. Trimming pared 1 base from V and 1 base from J, leaving 7 bases between. Germline V gene sequence: CDR1 SEHNR, CDR2 FQNEAQ (reference sequence). This CDR3 is 14 amino acids long.

V and J are TRBV24-1 and TRBJ2-6, with a tentative D call TRBD1 (6 bases). Germline V CDR1 and CDR2: KGHDR, SFDVKD. Trimming cost V 5 bases and J 0 bases, with 13 bases left between them. The CDR3 runs 17 residues. The CDR3 sequence: CATSVGTPSSGANVLTF. CDR3 in DNA: TGTGCCACCAGTGTCGGGACACCGAGCTCTGGGGCCAACGTCCTGACTTTC.

The J gene is TRBJ2-1, the V gene TRBV19; the match to TRBD2 covers 10 bases. Germline values: CDR1 LNHDA, CDR2 SQIVND (reference sequence). CDR3 length equals 17 residues. The V and J ends lost 3 bases and 1 base, in that order; junction bases with no gene match: 6. DNA of the CDR3: TGTGCCAGTAGTATCCGCCAACTAGCGGGGTCCTACAATGAGCAGTTCTTC. It yields the protein CASSIRQLAGSYNEQFF.